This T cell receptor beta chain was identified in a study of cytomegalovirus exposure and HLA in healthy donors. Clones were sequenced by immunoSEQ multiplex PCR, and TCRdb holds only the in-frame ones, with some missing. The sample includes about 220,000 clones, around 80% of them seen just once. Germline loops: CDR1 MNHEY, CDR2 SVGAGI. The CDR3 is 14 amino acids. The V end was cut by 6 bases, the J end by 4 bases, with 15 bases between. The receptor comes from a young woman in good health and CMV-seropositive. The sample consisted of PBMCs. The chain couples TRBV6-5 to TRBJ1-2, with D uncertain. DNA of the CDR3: TGTGCCAGCAGCCTCACCGGGGATGGCTATGGCTACACCTTC. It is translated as CASSLTGDGYGYTF.